The 25 T cell receptor beta chains in this list originate from one sample, sequenced in a study of blood T cell repertoires in COVID-19. The method was immunoSEQ multiplex PCR; TCRdb's version includes in-frame clones alone and lacks a portion of them. The table records about 74,000 clones, roughly three quarters of them present only once. The sequencing sample was made of peripheral blood. The receptors were gathered from an older man with acute or convalescent COVID-19.

V and J are TRBV19 and TRBJ1-6; D is undetermined. Deletions cut 3 bases from V and 6 bases from J, with 12 bases between. Germline CDR1 reads LNHDA; CDR2 reads SQIVND (reference sequence). The CDR3 runs 15 residues. DNA of the CDR3: TGTGCCAGTAGTATGAAGGGAGTAGCTAATTCACCCCTCCACTTT. It translates to CASSMKGVANSPLHF.

This clone appeared once. This chain connects TRBV5-1 to TRBJ2-5; 13 nucleotides match TRBD2. The CDR3 extends over 16 amino acids. J lost 2 bases, V lost 4 bases, and 5 bases had no gene match. Per the germline V gene, CDR1 is SGHRS and CDR2 is YFSETQ. The CDR3 loop is CASSIGTSGVQETQYF. The CDR3 nucleotides read TGCGCCAGCAGCATCGGGACTAGCGGGGTTCAAGAGACCCAGTACTTC.

The chain has TRBV7-3 and TRBJ2-5; D not certain. This CDR3 has 17 amino acids. Germline CDR1 SGHTA, CDR2 FQGTGA. Trimming took off 6 bases at V and 2 bases at J, with 22 bases between the two ends. The DNA of the CDR3 is TGTGCCAGCAGTCCCTCCCCTATGGAAGGCAGGCAAGAGACCCAGTACTTC. It codes for CASSPSPMEGRQETQYF.

The V call is TRBV25-1, the J call TRBJ2-3; 13 nucleotides agree with TRBD2. The germline CDR1 and CDR2 sequences are MGHDK and SYGVNS. J lost 6 bases, V lost 8 bases, and 2 bases had no gene match. The CDR3 extends over 13 amino acids. CDR3 sequence (DNA): TGTGCCAGCCGACTAGCGGGAGGTGATACGCAGTATTTT. This translates into CASRLAGGDTQYF.

This clone was picked up one time. The V call is TRBV10-1, the J call TRBJ2-1, with 10 bases aligning to TRBD2. This CDR3 has 15 amino acids. V was pared by 2 bases and J by 6 bases, with 4 bases of the junction left unmatched. Germline V gene data show CDR1 as WNHNN and CDR2 as SYGVQD (reference sequence). The CDR3 sequence is CASSEGLAGVNEQFF. In nucleotides, the CDR3 is TGCGCCAGCAGTGAGGGCCTAGCGGGAGTCAATGAGCAGTTCTTC.

The genes are TRBV5-6 and TRBJ1-2; tentatively, D is TRBD1 (5 bases). CDR1 is SGHDT, CDR2 YYEEEE, per germline. The ends were cut back, 0 bases at V and 2 bases at J, with 5 bases in the middle. The CDR3 runs 13 residues. Written as DNA, the CDR3 is TGTGCCAGCAGCTTGGCAGGGAACTATGGCTACACCTTC. Translation: CASSLAGNYGYTF.

The rearrangement links TRBV9 to TRBJ1-1, with 7 bases aligning to TRBD1. Germline V gene data show CDR1 as SGDLS and CDR2 as YYNGEE. The junction had 2 bases not matched to a gene; V was cut back by 0 bases and J by 0 bases. This CDR3 has 15 residues. CDR3 sequence (DNA): TGTGCCAGCAGCGTAGAAAGGGGGCTGAACACTGAAGCTTTCTTT. Translating it yields CASSVERGLNTEAFF.

The V gene is TRBV11-2, the J gene TRBJ2-2; 12 bases fit TRBD2. Per germline, CDR1 SGHAT and CDR2 FQNNGV. Trimming cost V 5 bases and J 6 bases; bases outside gene matches: 10. This CDR3 has 17 amino acids. CDR3 DNA: TGTGCCAGCAGCCCGCTAGCGGGAGGGCGGGCCCCCGGGGAGCTGTTTTTT. Its protein product is CASSPLAGGRAPGELFF.

There are a few counts of this clone. This chain joins TRBV7-9 and TRBJ2-7; D gene ambiguous. The CDR3 sequence is 13 residues long. V lost 4 bases and J 1 base, leaving 8 bases between the germline ends. Germline V gives CDR1 SEHNR, CDR2 FQNEAQ (reference sequence). DNA of the CDR3: TGTGCCAGCAGCTCTCCCACTTCCTACGAGCAGTACTTC. This sequence encodes CASSSPTSYEQYF. The complete variable domain, with remaining parts taken from reference TRBV7-9 and TRBJ2-7, reads DTGVSQNPRHKITKRGQNVTFRCDPISEHNRLYWYRQTLGQGPEFLTYFQNEAQLEKSRLLSDRFSAERPKGSFSTLEIQRTEQGDSAMYLCASSSPTSYEQYFGPGTRLTVT.

The rearrangement joins TRBV7-2 to TRBJ2-7; D is perhaps TRBD1 (6 bases). CDR1 is SGHTA, CDR2 FQGNSA, per germline. This CDR3 has 13 residues. Trimming pared 3 bases from V and 2 bases from J, leaving 8 bases between. The CDR3 DNA is TGTGCCAGCAGCTTGGACAGAGCCTACGAGCAGTACTTC. Protein sequence: CASSLDRAYEQYF.

The J gene is TRBJ2-3, the V gene TRBV3-1 (or the pseudogene TRBV3-2); 7 nucleotides align to TRBD2. Trimming removed 2 bases from V and 0 bases from J; junction bases left unmatched: 2. Per the germline V gene, CDR1 is LGHDT and CDR2 is YNNKEL (reference sequence). The CDR3 sequence is 15 residues long. The CDR3 region is CASSQNSGSTDTQYF. The CDR3 region has the DNA TGTGCCAGCAGCCAAAATAGCGGGAGCACAGATACGCAGTATTTT.

This clone was counted a few times. V and J are TRBV6-5 and TRBJ2-7; 10 positions match TRBD2. In germline, CDR1 is MNHEY, CDR2 SVGAGI. CDR3 length: 15 residues. V dropped 2 bases and J dropped 4; count of bases not matched to a gene: 5. This CDR3 is CASSYGASGRYEQYF. CDR3 in DNA: TGTGCCAGCAGTTACGGGGCTAGCGGGAGATACGAGCAGTACTTC.

The J gene is TRBJ2-7, the V gene TRBV7-8, with D tentatively TRBD1 (6 bases). V lost 5 bases, J lost 5 bases, and 19 bases lay in between. CDR1 is SGHVS and CDR2 is FQNEAQ in the germline V gene. This CDR3 region has 15 residues. The CDR3 region is CASSIRTAAIDEQYF. The CDR3 bases are TGTGCCAGCAGCATCAGGACAGCAGCAATAGACGAGCAGTACTTC. The complete variable domain, with remaining parts taken from reference TRBV7-8 and TRBJ2-7, reads GAGVSQSPRYKVAKRGQDVALRCDPISGHVSLFWYQQALGQGPEFLTYFQNEAQLDKSGLPSDRFFAERPEGSVSTLKIQRTQQEDSAVYLCASSIRTAAIDEQYFGPGTRLTVT.

The chain couples TRBV24-1 to TRBJ2-1, with 15 bases identical to TRBD2. Germline values: CDR1 KGHDR, CDR2 SFDVKD. V shed 5 bases and J 7 bases; nucleotides not matched to a gene: 8. The CDR3 loop spans 17 amino acids. CDR3 sequence: CATSAPAGTSGRNEQFF. The CDR3 DNA is TGTGCCACCAGTGCCCCCGCCGGGACTAGCGGGAGGAATGAGCAGTTCTTC.

This clone has a single count. The V call is TRBV19, the J call TRBJ1-5; unclear D gene. Germline V CDR1 and CDR2: LNHDA, SQIVND (reference sequence). The length of the CDR3 is 13 residues. Trimming took 2 bases from V and 4 from J, leaving 6 bases between them. For the CDR3, the DNA is TGTGCCAGTAGTATACCCTCTAATCAGCCCCAGCATTTT. Translation gives CASSIPSNQPQHF.

V gene TRBV19 combines with J gene TRBJ2-1; D is uncertain. The CDR3 totals 11 residues. V was shortened by 1 base and J by 14 bases, with 9 bases between the two germline ends. The germline V gene encodes CDR1 LNHDA and CDR2 SQIVND (reference sequence). CDR3 nucleotide sequence: TGTGCCAGTAGTATAGGCTACCTAGAGTTCTTC. This codes for CASSIGYLEFF. Looking up the rest from reference TRBV19 and TRBJ2-1 gives the full variable domain: DGGITQSPKYLFRKEGQNVTLSCEQNLNHDAMYWYRQDPGQGLRLIYYSQIVNDFQKGDIAEGYSVSREKKESFPLTVTSAQKNPTAFYLCASSIGYLEFFGPGTRLTVL.

J is TRBJ2-2 and V is TRBV28, with 9 bases fitting TRBD1. J lost 5 bases, V lost 11 bases, and 9 bases had no gene match. The V gene's germline CDR1 is MDHEN and CDR2 SYDVKM. CDR3 size: 14 residues. The CDR3 bases are TGTGCCGGACAGACAGGGGGGTCGACCGGGGAGCTGTTTTTT. This translates into CAGQTGGSTGELFF. Filled out from reference TRBV28 and TRBJ2-2, the complete variable domain reads DVKVTQSSRYLVKRTGEKVFLECVQDMDHENMFWYRQDPGLGLRLIYFSYDVKMKEKGDIPEGYSVSREKKERFSLILESASTNQTSMYLCAGQTGGSTGELFFGEGSRLTVL.

The chain has TRBV7-9 and TRBJ1-2; perhaps TRBD1 as D (5 bases). Trimming cost V 1 base and J 8 bases, with 11 bases left between them. This CDR3 comprises 13 residues. Germline loops: CDR1 SEHNR, CDR2 FQNEAQ (reference sequence). The CDR3 DNA reads TGTGCCAGCAGCTTAGATCGGGGGAAGGGCTACACCTTC. Its translation: CASSLDRGKGYTF.

The V call is TRBV5-5, the J call TRBJ2-2; D remains unclear. Germline CDR1 is SGHKS and CDR2 is YYEKEE (reference sequence). Trimming cost V 1 base and J 4 bases, with 5 bases left between them. The CDR3 loop spans 13 amino acids. The CDR3 nucleotides read TGTGCCAGCAGCTTGTGGGCCACCGGGGAGCTGTTTTTT. Translating it yields CASSLWATGELFF.

The rearrangement joins TRBV11-3 to TRBJ2-1; 8 bases agree with TRBD1. J gave up 3 bases and V 10 bases, and 26 bases lay outside the gene matches. In germline, CDR1 is SGHNT, CDR2 YENEEA. The CDR3 sequence is 20 residues long. CDR3 sequence reads: CANLLSFRDRRFLGYNEQFF. Written as DNA, the CDR3 is TGTGCCAACCTACTCTCCTTTCGGGACAGGCGTTTTTTGGGCTACAATGAGCAGTTCTTC.

The V and J genes are TRBV27 and TRBJ2-7; TRBD2 agrees at 7 bases. The CDR3 contains 15 residues. Trimming took 3 bases from V and 0 from J; bases not matched to a gene: 5. Germline CDR1 reads MNHEY; CDR2 reads SMNVEV (reference sequence). The CDR3 sequence is CASSLRLAVSYEQYF. DNA for the CDR3: TGTGCCAGCAGTTTGAGGCTAGCGGTCTCCTACGAGCAGTACTTC.

DNA for the CDR3: TGTGCCACACAATATCGTAATGAAAAACTGTTTTTT. Translation: CATQYRNEKLFF. V gene TRBV28 combines with J gene TRBJ1-4, with unresolved D. The CDR3 totals 12 residues. Trimming left V 10 bases short and J 4 bases short, with 10 bases between. Germline CDR1 reads MDHEN; CDR2 reads SYDVKM.

The J gene is TRBJ1-5, the V gene TRBV27; possibly TRBD1 for D (5 bases). The CDR3 is made up of 14 amino acids. Germline-derived CDR1 and CDR2 are MNHEY and SMNVEV (reference sequence). With 8 bases removed from V and 4 bases from J, the gap between germline ends came to 15 bases. CDR3 sequence reads: CASSGGDPNQPQHF. The CDR3 DNA reads TGTGCCAGCTCCGGGGGGGACCCTAATCAGCCCCAGCATTTT.

This chain connects TRBV6-2 or TRBV6-3 to TRBJ2-1, with 10 bases that match TRBD2. The CDR3 loop spans 15 amino acids. V trimming: 7 bases; J trimming: 10 bases; junction bases outside the gene matches: 13. Germline values: CDR1 MNHEY, CDR2 SVGEGT. The CDR3 loop reads CASTPEASGSSEQFF. CDR3 nucleotides: TGTGCCAGCACCCCGGAGGCTAGCGGGAGCAGCGAGCAGTTCTTC.

J is TRBJ2-7 and V is TRBV19; maybe TRBD2 (6 bases). The CDR3 is 14 amino acids. Germline assignment: CDR1 LNHDA and CDR2 SQIVND (reference sequence). Trimming pared 7 bases from V and 2 bases from J, leaving 15 bases between. As DNA, the CDR3 is TGTGCCAGTAAGGAGGGACCTGGTCCCTACGAGCAGTACTTC. The encoded protein is CASKEGPGPYEQYF.